These 23 T cell receptor beta chains share one sample of origin, sequenced in a study of regulatory T cells in long-lasting Graves disease. As to time point: persistent/refractory GD, antithyroid drugs over 5 years with positive TRAb. Isolated PBMC RNA provided the starting material for the TCR library. For TCR beta, libraries came from iRepertoire HTBI primers and Arm-PCR of CDR3 regions. TCRdb processed the multiplex PCR reads anew with MiXCR; each CDR3 protein has one entry. Of around 450,000 distinct CDR3 sequences detected, around a fifth appear once; the ten largest clones hold more than 6%. Sequencing used peripheral blood mononuclear cells (PBMCs), obtained when the disease was refractory, from a patient treated with antithyroid drugs. Receptors were obtained from a female donor with Graves disease.

This clonotype occurred a few times. The V gene is TRBV20-1, the J gene TRBJ2-7, with TRBD2 as a possible D gene (6 bases). The CDR3 sequence is 15 residues long. In germline, CDR1 is DFQATT, CDR2 SNEGSKA (reference sequence). V lost 0 bases, J lost 3 bases, and 15 bases lay in between. CDR3 DNA: TGCAGTGCTAGAGAAATGGGCGGGGCCCTCTACGAGCAGTACTTC. It yields the protein CSAREMGGALYEQYF.

This clonotype has at least ten counts. This chain links TRBV7-9 with TRBJ1-1, with D possibly TRBD1 on 6 matching bases. Trimming removed 11 bases at V and 5 bases at J, with 9 bases between. Germline loops: CDR1 SEHNR, CDR2 FQNEAQ (reference sequence). The CDR3 runs to 10 residues. The CDR3 loop reads CAVGGTEAFF. CDR3 in DNA: TGTGCCGTAGGGGGTACTGAAGCTTTCTTT.

The CDR3 DNA reads as TGTGCCAGCAGTGACGGGGGCTCTGGGGCCAACGTCCTGACTTTC. Its translation: CASSDGGSGANVLTF. The chain carries TRBV6-1 and TRBJ2-6; D is perhaps TRBD2 (6 bases). CDR3 size: 15 residues. CDR1 is MNHNS, CDR2 SASEGT, per germline. V lost 3 bases and J lost 0, with 6 bases in between.

The chain links TRBV29-1 to TRBJ1-1, with 12 nucleotides matching TRBD1. J gave up 2 bases and V 4 bases, and 5 bases lay outside the gene matches. This CDR3 has 15 amino acids. Germline-derived CDR1 and CDR2 are SQVTM and ANQGSEA. This CDR3 reads CSVAGTGGANTEAFF. The CDR3 bases are TGCAGCGTTGCCGGGACAGGGGGCGCAAACACTGAAGCTTTCTTT. Complete variable domain (other parts from reference TRBV29-1 and TRBJ1-1): SAVISQKPSRDICQRGTSLTIQCQVDSQVTMMFWYRQQPGQSLTLIATANQGSEATYESGFVIDKFPISRPNLTFSTLTVSNMSPEDSSIYLCSVAGTGGANTEAFFGQGTRLTVV.

This clonotype appeared many times. The rearrangement links TRBV28 to TRBJ2-7; 11 positions match TRBD2. This CDR3 region has 15 residues. V was clipped by 11 bases and J by 2 bases; unmatched bases: 11. Germline V gene data show CDR1 as MDHEN and CDR2 as SYDVKM. The CDR3 reads CASRGLAGGTYEQYF. CDR3 sequence (DNA): TGTGCCTCCCGGGGCCTAGCGGGAGGCACCTACGAGCAGTACTTC.

The chain recombines TRBV5-5 with TRBJ2-1, with D possibly TRBD2 on 5 matching bases. This CDR3 comprises 17 residues. V was clipped by 2 bases and J by 4 bases, with 19 bases between them. Germline assignment: CDR1 SGHKS and CDR2 YYEKEE (reference sequence). The DNA for the CDR3 is TGTGCCAGCAGCTTCGGGGAGATCATAGGGAGTTACAATGAGCAGTTCTTC. This translates into CASSFGEIIGSYNEQFF. The full variable domain, completed using reference TRBV5-5 and TRBJ2-1, is DAGVTQSPTHLIKTRGQQVTLRCSPISGHKSVSWYQQVLGQGPQFIFQYYEKEERGRGNFPDRFSARQFPNYSSELNVNALLLGDSALYLCASSFGEIIGSYNEQFFGPGTRLTVL.

The sample holds many counts of this clonotype. V usage is TRBV6-1 and J usage is TRBJ2-7; 12 bases agree with TRBD2. Trimming took 6 bases from V and 0 from J; bases not matched to a gene: 9. The CDR3 extends over 17 amino acids. Germline CDR1 and CDR2: MNHNS and SASEGT. For the CDR3, the DNA is TGTGCCAGCAGACTGTCGACTAGCGGGGGCCTCTCCTACGAGCAGTACTTC. Translated, it gives CASRLSTSGGLSYEQYF.

Regarding this clonotype: A much larger clone lies a single base off, so this may be a read error. Since the CDR3 does not end with the conserved phenylalanine or tryptophan, this likely comes from a read error. V gene TRBV11-2 combines with J gene TRBJ1-1; tentative D call: TRBD1 (5 bases). The CDR3 is 16 amino acids. CDR1 is SGHAT, CDR2 FQNNGV, per germline. Trimming left V 4 bases short and J 0 bases short, with 15 bases between. CDR3 coding DNA: TGTGCCAGCAGCTCAGGTGTGGGGGGGTTGAACACTGAAGCTTTCCTT. Its translation is CASSSGVGGLNTEAFL.

In this sample, this clonotype turned up a few times. This CDR3 is CASSRGRANTDTQYF. CDR3 coding DNA: TGTGCCAGCAGCCGCGGGAGGGCGAACACAGATACGCAGTATTTT. The rearrangement links TRBV3-1 to TRBJ2-3; 9 positions match TRBD2. Per germline, CDR1 LGHDT and CDR2 YNNKEL (reference sequence). The CDR3 runs to 15 residues. The trim removed 4 bases at V and 2 bases at J, leaving 4 bases unmatched.

This clonotype was recorded at least ten times. CDR3 residues: CASSLPGQGGGYTF. The CDR3 nucleotides are TGTGCCAGCAGTCTACCGGGACAGGGGGGTGGCTACACCTTC. The rearrangement links TRBV28 to TRBJ1-2; 11 bases line up with TRBD1. This CDR3 has 14 amino acids. CDR1 and CDR2 from the germline V gene are MDHEN and SYDVKM. Trimming took 5 bases from V and 7 from J; bases not matched to a gene: 6.

The rearrangement links TRBV5-4 to TRBJ2-5, with 7 bases matching TRBD2. The length of the CDR3 is 15 residues. CDR1 is SGHNT and CDR2 is YYREEE in the germline V gene (reference sequence). With 3 bases clipped from V and 2 bases from J, the junction kept 7 bases outside the gene matches. The CDR3: CASSSPFGRQETQYF. CDR3 nucleotide sequence: TGTGCCAGCAGCTCCCCCTTCGGGAGGCAAGAGACCCAGTACTTC.

This clonotype has just a few counts. The V call is TRBV29-1, the J call TRBJ1-1, with no clear D. V dropped 3 bases and J dropped 5 bases, with 16 bases sitting between them. The CDR3 is made up of 14 amino acids. CDR1 and CDR2 from the germline V gene are SQVTM and ANQGSEA. The DNA for the CDR3 is TGCAGCGTTGAGGTTGCCGGGGAAATGACTGAAGCTTTCTTT. Amino acid sequence: CSVEVAGEMTEAFF.

In its sample, this clonotype was seen a few times. J is TRBJ1-5 and V is TRBV2, with TRBD1 matching 12 bases. Germline V gives CDR1 SNHLY, CDR2 FYNNEI. V gave up 4 bases and J gave up 6 bases; unmatched junction bases: 4. The CDR3 is 15 amino acids. In DNA, the CDR3 is TGTGCCAGCAGTGTCGGGACAGGGGGCGTTCAGCCCCAGCATTTT. This codes for CASSVGTGGVQPQHF.

This clonotype was picked up many times. The chain has TRBV28 and TRBJ2-2; maybe TRBD2 (7 bases). The CDR3 is 18 amino acids. Trimming removed 5 bases from V and 2 bases from J, with 21 bases in between. Germline V gene data show CDR1 as MDHEN and CDR2 as SYDVKM. CDR3: CASSIQGRDLINTGELFF. For the CDR3, the DNA is TGTGCCAGCAGTATCCAGGGGAGGGACCTAATCAACACCGGGGAGCTGTTTTTT.

This clonotype was seen only a few times. The rearrangement joins TRBV29-1 to TRBJ2-7; unclear D gene. The CDR3 has 11 amino acids. The germline CDR1 and CDR2 sequences are SQVTM and ANQGSEA. V lost 2 bases and J lost 4, with 6 bases in between. CDR3 in amino acids: CSVETLYEQYF. CDR3 sequence (DNA): TGCAGCGTTGAAACCTTATACGAGCAGTACTTC.

Many counts were recorded for this clonotype. This sequence joins TRBV15 and TRBJ1-4, with D uncertain. Trimming left V 7 bases short and J 1 base short, with 13 bases between. The CDR3 is 15 residues long. The V gene's germline CDR1 is LNHNV and CDR2 YYDKDF (reference sequence). CDR3 nucleotides: TGTGCCACCACCCCAAAGCGGGTAACTAATGAAAAACTGTTTTTT. Translating it yields CATTPKRVTNEKLFF.

The chain combines TRBV5-4 with TRBJ2-2; D unclear. Between the trimmed V and J ends, which lost 1 base and 6 bases, there was a span of 10 bases. Germline values: CDR1 SGHNT, CDR2 YYREEE (reference sequence). This CDR3 has 14 residues. CDR3 protein: CASSLFSPAGELFF. The CDR3 nucleotides are TGTGCCAGCAGCTTGTTTAGCCCCGCCGGGGAGCTGTTTTTT.

This clonotype was picked up a small number of times. The chain employs TRBV5-6 and TRBJ2-2, with a weak D call TRBD1 (6 bases). Trimming took 2 bases from V and 3 from J, leaving 17 bases between them. This CDR3 comprises 17 residues. Germline CDR1 SGHDT, CDR2 YYEEEE. Written as DNA, the CDR3 is TGTGCCAGCAGCTTCGTCGGGACACCCCTTTACACCGGGGAGCTGTTTTTT. It encodes CASSFVGTPLYTGELFF.

About this clonotype itself: The junction differs from germline at one of its ends, possibly a read error. The gene calls are TRBV19 and TRBJ2-2, with D perhaps matching TRBD2 (6 bases). CDR1 LNHDA and CDR2 SQIVND come from the germline V gene (reference sequence). The CDR3 consists of 12 residues. CDR3 loop: CASRAVTGGLFF. CDR3 nucleotides: TGTGCCAGTAGAGCGGTCACCGGGGGGCTGTTTTTT.

The chain couples TRBV7-8 to TRBJ2-7, with a weak D call TRBD1 (5 bases). The germline V and J ends were trimmed by 4 bases and 2 bases, with 24 bases remaining between them. CDR1 SGHVS and CDR2 FQNEAQ come from the germline V gene. There are 18 residues in the CDR3. CDR3 bases: TGTGCCAGCAGCTCCCTAGGTCGTGGGGCGCGGTTTGCCTACGAGCAGTACTTC. Encoded protein: CASSSLGRGARFAYEQYF.

This rearrangement joins TRBV5-1 to TRBJ2-1, with TRBD2 identical over 13 bases. The CDR3 has 15 residues. The germline V gene has CDR1 SGHRS and CDR2 YFSETQ. J gave up 4 bases and V 4 bases, and 2 bases lay outside the gene matches. CDR3 bases: TGCGCCAGCAGCGGGACTAGCGGGGTTTACAATGAGCAGTTCTTC. This sequence encodes CASSGTSGVYNEQFF.

The chain joins TRBV11-2 to TRBJ1-4, with a possible D match to TRBD1 (5 bases). Germline values: CDR1 SGHAT, CDR2 FQNNGV. The V and J ends lost 1 base and 8 bases respectively, with 14 bases between them. The CDR3 has 15 amino acids. CDR3 amino acids: CASSLVRGAPEKLFF. The CDR3 nucleotides read TGTGCCAGCAGCTTAGTCCGAGGGGCCCCCGAAAAACTGTTTTTT.

The table lists this clonotype with many counts. V is TRBV29-1 and J is TRBJ1-1; D is undetermined. This CDR3 is 11 amino acids long. The germline CDR1 and CDR2 sequences are SQVTM and ANQGSEA. V was trimmed by 3 bases and J by 1 base, leaving 3 bases between them. CDR3 bases: TGCAGCGTTGATCCGAACACTGAAGCTTTCTTT. This encodes CSVDPNTEAFF.